This T cell receptor beta chain was profiled in a study of blood T cell repertoires in COVID-19. Overall study context: Collection of acute and convalescent COVID-19 samples took place in the United States, Italy and Spain. PBMCs, B-cell-depleted T cells, or T cells provided the cDNA or gDNA that made up the material.

V trimming: 2 bases; J trimming: 7 bases; junction bases outside the gene matches: 5. CDR3 size: 15 residues. Looked up from germline, CDR1 is SGHAT and CDR2 is FQNNGV. Authors' analysis steps: The assay estimated nucleated cells by amplifying reference gene primers. Only in-frame clones appear in the TCRdb table, and some are missing; sequencing was by immunoSEQ multiplex PCR. Clone size and the V and J calls come from that table; the DNA yielded D and trimming. The sample records tens of thousands of clones, about 82% being singletons. The sample taken for sequencing was peripheral blood. This chain links TRBV11-2 with TRBJ1-6, with TRBD1 matching 7 bases. This receptor was taken from a woman aged 80 or over with active or convalescent COVID-19. The CDR3 DNA reads TGTGCCAGCAGCTTACGTGGGACAGACAATTCACCCCTCCACTTT. Translation gives CASSLRGTDNSPLHF. Based on the CDR3 plus reference TRBV11-2 and TRBJ1-6, the full variable domain is EAGVAQSPRYKIIEKRQSVAFWCNPISGHATLYWYQQILGQGPKLLIQFQNNGVVDDSQLPKDRFSAERLKGVDSTLKIQPAKLEDSAVYLCASSLRGTDNSPLHFGNGTRLTVT.